The entry below describes one TCR beta chain. Libraries were prepared by immunoSEQ multiplex PCR; TCRdb keeps only in-frame clonotypes and omits some of them. The table has about 58,000 clones, 70% to 90% seen once. The sample is drawn from a study of blood T cell repertoires in COVID-19. The overall study: The samples span acute and convalescent COVID-19 from the United States, Italy and Spain.

The sequence was collected from a middle-aged man with active COVID-19. Sequencing used peripheral blood.

The CDR3 reads CASSLKEGARANYGYTF. Here the CDR3 DNA reads TGCGCCAGCAGCTTGAAGGAGGGGGCAAGAGCTAACTATGGCTACACCTTC. The chain joins TRBV5-1 to TRBJ1-2; 7 nucleotides align to TRBD1. The CDR3 has 17 amino acids. The V gene end was trimmed by 1 base and the J gene end by 0 bases; junction bases not matched to a gene: 9. CDR1 and CDR2 (germline): SGHRS, YFSETQ.